This T cell receptor (beta chain) emerged from a study of human T cells and chemical hapten exposure. Study observations and caveats: Among expanded TCRs, significantly more large CDR3 similarity clusters formed than among controls. After DPC sensitization, TCRs above 1 in 1000 frequency showed no change. Each of the donors had alopecia, so their immune responses may not resemble those of healthy people.

Note on this clonotype: As yet, its antigen is unknown.

Per the germline V gene, CDR1 is SGHDT and CDR2 is YYEEEE. V was clipped by 2 bases and J by 3 bases; unmatched bases: 3. This CDR3 spans 15 amino acids. This sample's time point: patch test 3, about 24 weeks after DPC sensitization. Regarding treatment: therapeutic diphenylcyclopropenone sensitization with weekly scalp DPC. TCRdb re-called the RACE reads through MiXCR, storing one row per CDR3 protein. This table has roughly 50,000 distinct CDR3 sequences, about 10% appearing once. This TCR derives from a woman aged 40 to 50 with alopecia areata. Some clones in this sample may be carry-over from other donors' samples. The sequencing used whole blood, collected in connection with sensitization to the hapten diphenylcyclopropenone (DPC). The V call is TRBV5-6, the J call TRBJ2-5; 11 bases agree with TRBD2. The CDR3 DNA sequence: TGTGCCAGCAGCTTCCCGGGACTAGCGGAAGAGACCCAGTACTTC. Translated: CASSFPGLAEETQYF.